Shown below are 30 T cell receptor beta chains from a single sample sequenced in a study of blood T cell repertoires in COVID-19. The table came from immunoSEQ multiplex PCR; TCRdb's copy has only in-frame clones and leaves some out. The sample contains 50,000 or so clones, more than 85% of which appear only once. Sequenced: peripheral blood. The source is a woman aged 80 or over with acute or convalescent COVID-19.

The V call is TRBV12-3 or TRBV12-4, the J call TRBJ2-1, with TRBD1 identical over 8 bases. The CDR3 sequence is 12 residues long. V dropped 6 bases and J dropped 9; count of bases not matched to a gene: 4. CDR3 nucleotides: TGTGCCAGCAGAGGGACAGGCATTGAGCAGTTCTTC. Translating gives CASRGTGIEQFF.

The rearrangement uses TRBV5-1 and TRBJ2-7; 8 nucleotides match TRBD2. Germline lookup yields CDR1 SGHRS and CDR2 YFSETQ. CDR3 size: 15 residues. V dropped 0 bases and J dropped 6; count of bases not matched to a gene: 8. CDR3 in amino acids: CASSLDKAGGREQYF. The DNA for the CDR3 is TGCGCCAGCAGCTTGGACAAGGCGGGGGGTCGCGAGCAGTACTTC.

This clone has a single count. V usage is TRBV27 and J usage is TRBJ2-7; D gene unclear. Trimming took off 5 bases at V and 2 bases at J, with 16 bases between the two ends. Per germline, CDR1 MNHEY and CDR2 SMNVEV (reference sequence). The CDR3 sequence is 15 residues long. The CDR3 nucleotides read TGTGCCAGCAGTCCCAAAGTTTTCTCGGCCTACGAGCAGTACTTC. This gives the protein CASSPKVFSAYEQYF.

This clone was recorded only once. This chain uses TRBV5-4 with TRBJ2-3; 7 bases agree with TRBD2. V lost 1 base to trimming and J lost 0 bases; unmatched junction nucleotides: 11. This CDR3 comprises 18 residues. Germline-derived CDR1 and CDR2 are SGHNT and YYREEE (reference sequence). The CDR3 bases are TGTGCCAGCAGCTTGTCCAACGGGGGGTGGTCTAGCACAGATACGCAGTATTTT. It codes for CASSLSNGGWSSTDTQYF.

This CDR3 is CATSDLRGQGTGELFF. In DNA, the CDR3 is TGTGCCACCAGTGATTTGAGGGGACAGGGAACCGGGGAGCTGTTTTTT. The gene calls are TRBV24-1 and TRBJ2-2, with 9 bases aligning to TRBD1. V was clipped by 0 bases and J by 5 bases; unmatched bases: 3. Germline CDR1 KGHDR, CDR2 SFDVKD. The CDR3 has 16 residues.

This chain joins TRBV18 and TRBJ1-6; 7 bases are a match to TRBD1. V lost 3 bases, J lost 9 bases, and 11 bases stayed unmatched. CDR1 KGHSH and CDR2 LQKENI come from the germline V gene. This CDR3 is built from 16 residues. The CDR3 loop is CASSPGTDQRSSPLHF. CDR3 DNA sequence: TGTGCCAGCTCACCCGGGACAGATCAAAGGTCTTCACCCCTCCACTTT.

The chain links TRBV5-1 to TRBJ1-2, with D possibly being TRBD1 (6 bases). V shed 0 bases and J shed 4 bases, with 7 bases lying between them. CDR1 and CDR2 from the germline V gene are SGHRS and YFSETQ. The CDR3 totals 13 residues. Written as DNA, the CDR3 is TGCGCCAGCAGCTTGGCACAGGGCTATGGCTACACCTTC. Protein: CASSLAQGYGYTF.

This rearrangement joins TRBV6-1 to TRBJ1-6, with 11 bases lining up with TRBD1. The ends lost 3 bases at V and 9 bases at J; junction bases unmatched: 7. Looked up from germline, CDR1 is MNHNS and CDR2 is SASEGT. The CDR3 has 16 amino acids. CDR3 sequence reads: CASSEGAGTGGSPLHF. CDR3 nucleotide sequence: TGTGCCAGCAGTGAGGGGGCCGGGACAGGGGGTTCACCCCTCCACTTT.

The chain couples TRBV4-2 to TRBJ2-7; TRBD2 aligns across 10 bases. The trim removed 4 bases at V and 1 base at J, leaving 7 bases unmatched. The CDR3 is made up of 16 amino acids. CDR1 is LGHNA, CDR2 YNFKEQ, per germline. The DNA of the CDR3 is TGTGCCAGCAGCCTTCTGGGGACTAGCGTGTCCTACGAGCAGTACTTC. Its protein is CASSLLGTSVSYEQYF.

CDR3 loop: CSARVYTEAFF. As DNA, the CDR3 is TGCAGTGCTAGAGTATACACTGAAGCTTTCTTT. The rearrangement links TRBV20-1 to TRBJ1-1, with D unclear. CDR3 length: 11 amino acids. With 1 base removed from V and 3 bases from J, the gap between germline ends came to 3 bases. CDR1 DFQATT and CDR2 SNEGSKA come from the germline V gene (reference sequence).

This clone was detected only a few times. The V call is TRBV6-5, the J call TRBJ1-3; 7 bases are shared with TRBD1. The CDR3 spans 13 residues. Trimming cost V 6 bases and J 3 bases; bases outside gene matches: 2. The germline V gene has CDR1 MNHEY and CDR2 SVGAGI. DNA of the CDR3: TGTGCCAGCAGGGGACAGATTGGAAACACCATATATTTT. Translated: CASRGQIGNTIYF.

The chain joins TRBV6-6 to TRBJ2-7, with a tentative D call TRBD1 (5 bases). CDR1 and CDR2 (germline): MNHNY, SVGAGI (reference sequence). There are 13 residues in the CDR3. Trimming left V 5 bases short and J 5 bases short, with 13 bases between. DNA for the CDR3: TGTGCCAGCAGTCCAGGGTGGACGCACGAGCAGTACTTC. Protein sequence: CASSPGWTHEQYF.

This rearrangement joins TRBV24-1 to TRBJ2-7; 9 bases are a match to TRBD1. The CDR3 runs 15 residues. V lost 4 bases to trimming and J lost 5 bases; unmatched junction nucleotides: 8. CDR1 is KGHDR, CDR2 SFDVKD, per germline. CDR3: CATSDRGQGVHEQYF. For the CDR3, the DNA is TGTGCCACCAGTGACCGGGGACAGGGCGTCCACGAGCAGTACTTC.

This chain uses TRBV11-3 with TRBJ2-2, with 10 bases fitting TRBD2. Trimming at V came to 0 bases and at J to 6 bases, leaving 4 bases not matched to a gene. Germline CDR1 SGHNT, CDR2 YENEEA. This CDR3 region has 16 residues. The CDR3 DNA sequence: TGTGCCAGCAGCTTAGATTCTAGCGGGAGACCCGGGGAGCTGTTTTTT. Translated, it gives CASSLDSSGRPGELFF.

The rearrangement joins TRBV6-6 to TRBJ2-7, with 7 bases lining up with TRBD1. The CDR3 covers 12 residues. With V trimmed by 0 bases and J by 7 bases, 0 bases remained unmatched. CDR1 MNHNY and CDR2 SVGAGI come from the germline V gene (reference sequence). CDR3 in DNA: TGTGCCAGCAGTTACTCGACAGGGGAGCAGTACTTC. Protein sequence: CASSYSTGEQYF.

The V and J genes are TRBV30 and TRBJ2-7, with 8 bases identical to TRBD1. The J segment lost 7 bases and the V segment lost 0 bases, leaving 5 bases of the junction unmatched. This CDR3 is 13 amino acids long. Germline V gives CDR1 GTSNPN, CDR2 SVGIG (reference sequence). In DNA, the CDR3 is TGTGCCTGGAGTGTGCAGGGGGCGAGTGAGCAGTACTTC. This codes for CAWSVQGASEQYF. Filled out from reference TRBV30 and TRBJ2-7, the complete variable domain reads SQTIHQWPATLVQPVGSPLSLECTVEGTSNPNLYWYRQAAGRGLQLLFYSVGIGQISSEVPQNLSASRPQDRQFILSSKKLLLSDSGFYLCAWSVQGASEQYFGPGTRLTVT.

The V call is TRBV9, the J call TRBJ2-3; D possibly corresponds to TRBD2 (5 bases). The CDR3 sequence is 15 residues long. Germline V gene data show CDR1 as SGDLS and CDR2 as YYNGEE. V lost 4 bases and J lost 2, with 14 bases in between. The CDR3 here is CASSRAEDITDTQYF. The CDR3 nucleotides are TGTGCCAGCAGCAGAGCGGAAGACATCACAGATACGCAGTATTTT.

V gene TRBV24-1 combines with J gene TRBJ2-3; D gene unclear. Germline CDR1 reads KGHDR; CDR2 reads SFDVKD. This CDR3 is built from 13 residues. Trimming left V 5 bases short and J 1 base short, with 6 bases between. The CDR3 bases are TGTGCCACCAGTGGGCCCCGCACAGATACGCAGTATTTT. Translated: CATSGPRTDTQYF.

The chain has TRBV10-3 and TRBJ2-6, with 8 positions matching TRBD1. Germline-derived CDR1 and CDR2 are ENHRY and SYGVKD. The CDR3 runs to 17 residues. Germline trimming cut 6 bases from V and 4 bases from J; bases unmatched to any gene: 11. CDR3 sequence: CAIRATGVQTGANVLTF. The CDR3 nucleotides read TGTGCCATCAGAGCGACAGGGGTCCAAACAGGGGCCAACGTCCTGACTTTC.

This sequence joins TRBV7-2 and TRBJ2-3; 13 nucleotides align to TRBD2. Germline CDR1 SGHTA, CDR2 FQGNSA. This CDR3 region has 16 residues. V lost 4 bases and J lost 5; bases outside the gene matches: 6. CDR3: CASSYQGLAGKDTQYF. As DNA, the CDR3 is TGTGCCAGCAGCTACCAGGGACTAGCGGGAAAAGATACGCAGTATTTT.

V usage is TRBV7-9 and J usage is TRBJ2-1, with 7 bases matching TRBD1. The CDR3 runs 11 residues. Germline V gives CDR1 SEHNR, CDR2 FQNEAQ (reference sequence). V was clipped by 4 bases and J by 13 bases; unmatched bases: 4. The CDR3 DNA reads as TGTGCCAGCAGCTCCCGACAGGGTCAGTTCTTC. Amino acids: CASSSRQGQFF. The complete variable domain, with remaining parts taken from reference TRBV7-9 and TRBJ2-1, reads DTGVSQNPRHKITKRGQNVTFRCDPISEHNRLYWYRQTLGQGPEFLTYFQNEAQLEKSRLLSDRFSAERPKGSFSTLEIQRTEQGDSAMYLCASSSRQGQFFGPGTRLTVL.

V gene TRBV11-2 combines with J gene TRBJ1-6; D uncertain. The germline V gene has CDR1 SGHAT and CDR2 FQNNGV. V was trimmed by 1 base and J by 10 bases, leaving 11 bases between them. The length of the CDR3 is 14 residues. CDR3 loop: CASSLGVYPSPLHF. The CDR3 DNA reads as TGTGCCAGCAGCTTAGGCGTGTATCCCTCACCCCTCCACTTT.

The V and J genes are TRBV5-1 and TRBJ2-7; 10 bases match TRBD2. Looked up from germline, CDR1 is SGHRS and CDR2 is YFSETQ. The CDR3 consists of 20 residues. The V and J ends lost 0 bases and 3 bases, in that order; junction bases with no gene match: 18. CDR3 DNA: TGCGCCAGCAGCTTGGGCGTGAAAAAGCGGGAGGGCCTTTTTTTCTACGAGCAGTACTTC. The encoded protein is CASSLGVKKREGLFFYEQYF.

The V call is TRBV3-1 (or the pseudogene TRBV3-2), the J call TRBJ2-5; D remains unclear. With 4 bases removed from V and 3 bases from J, the gap between germline ends came to 15 bases. The germline CDR1 and CDR2 sequences are LGHDT and YNNKEL (reference sequence). The CDR3 spans 15 residues. The CDR3 DNA sequence: TGTGCCAGCAGCCGTCGCCTCTGGGCCGAAGAGACCCAGTACTTC. Its translation: CASSRRLWAEETQYF.

V and J are TRBV24-1 and TRBJ2-1; the match to TRBD2 covers 8 bases. The germline CDR1 and CDR2 sequences are KGHDR and SFDVKD. The CDR3 spans 16 residues. J gave up 11 bases and V 3 bases, and 14 bases lay outside the gene matches. CDR3 in DNA: TGTGCCACCAGTGATCCGGGTTTAGCGGGGCCTGGGAAGCAGTTCTTC. It yields the protein CATSDPGLAGPGKQFF.

Concerning this clone itself: One end of the junction fails to match germline, which may point to a read error. The rearrangement links TRBV4-2 to TRBJ1-2, with a weak D call TRBD1 (5 bases). The CDR3 consists of 14 residues. Looked up from germline, CDR1 is LGHNA and CDR2 is YNFKEQ. The CDR3 DNA follows: TGTGCCAGCAGACAAGATAGGGGTAGGCCTGGCTACACCTTC. Protein product: CASRQDRGRPGYTF.

This chain connects TRBV6-2 or TRBV6-3 to TRBJ2-7; tentatively, D is TRBD2 (6 bases). Germline V gene lookup returns CDR1 MNHEY and CDR2 SVGEGT. Between the trimmed V and J ends, which lost 2 bases and 4 bases, there was a span of 12 bases. There are 14 residues in the CDR3. In DNA form, the CDR3 reads TGTGCCAGCAGTTACCCCCTAGCGCCATACGAGCAGTACTTC. It is translated as CASSYPLAPYEQYF.

The chain joins TRBV24-1 to TRBJ2-2; TRBD1 might be the D (5 bases). In germline, CDR1 is KGHDR, CDR2 SFDVKD. This CDR3 is 16 amino acids long. V lost 3 bases and J 5 bases, leaving 15 bases between the germline ends. CDR3 bases: TGTGCCACCAGTGATATTTGGGGCTCGGCAACCGGGGAGCTGTTTTTT. Protein: CATSDIWGSATGELFF.

CDR3 DNA sequence: TGTGCCAGCAGCCAAGAAGAGGGCGGGGAGCTGTTTTTT. It encodes CASSQEEGGELFF. This sequence joins TRBV14 and TRBJ2-2; possibly TRBD2 for D (5 bases). V was clipped by 0 bases and J by 7 bases, with 6 bases between them. The CDR3 is 13 amino acids. CDR1 SGHDN and CDR2 FVKESK come from the germline V gene.

The CDR3 here is CASSLGGSGWTNSNQPQHF. The DNA of the CDR3 is TGTGCCAGCAGCTTGGGTGGTAGCGGTTGGACTAATAGCAATCAGCCCCAGCATTTT. The rearrangement uses TRBV5-8 and TRBJ1-5; D unclear. This CDR3 is built from 19 residues. Germline V gene lookup returns CDR1 SGHTS and CDR2 YDEGEE. The V end was cut by 0 bases, the J end by 0 bases, with 19 bases between. The full variable domain, completed using reference TRBV5-8 and TRBJ1-5, is EAGVTQSPTHLIKTRGQQATLRCSPISGHTSVYWYQQALGLGLQFLLWYDEGEERNRGNFPPRFSGRQFPNYSSELNVNALELEDSALYLCASSLGGSGWTNSNQPQHFGDGTRLSIL.